The 26 T cell receptor beta chains below were found in one sample sequenced in a study of blood T cell repertoires in COVID-19. Measured with immunoSEQ multiplex PCR; TCRdb has only the in-frame clones, and not every one. The data contain approximately 300,000 clones, around 90% of them seen just once; the ten biggest clones take up 5.2%. The sample comprised PBMCs or T cells enriched from blood (not recorded which). These receptors originate from a man in his sixties who had recovered from COVID-19.

This clone was seen only once. This chain uses TRBV5-1 with TRBJ2-7; 7 bases are a match to TRBD2. The CDR3 runs to 15 residues. V lost 1 base and J lost 2; bases outside the gene matches: 6. CDR1 SGHRS and CDR2 YFSETQ come from the germline V gene. CDR3 sequence: CASSLRGSHTYEQYF. The CDR3 region has the DNA TGCGCCAGCAGCTTGCGCGGGAGTCACACCTACGAGCAGTACTTC. The full variable domain, completed using reference TRBV5-1 and TRBJ2-7, is KAGVTQTPRYLIKTRGQQVTLSCSPISGHRSVSWYQQTPGQGLQFLFEYFSETQRNKGNFPGRFSGRQFSNSRSEMNVSTLELGDSALYLCASSLRGSHTYEQYFGPGTRLTVT.

The CDR3 nucleotides read TGCGCCAGCAGCTTGGGCGACTACAATGAGCAGTTCTTC. Residues: CASSLGDYNEQFF. The chain recombines TRBV5-1 with TRBJ2-1; D is unclear. The germline CDR1 and CDR2 sequences are SGHRS and YFSETQ. The CDR3 runs 13 residues. Deletions cut 0 bases from V and 3 bases from J, with 4 bases between.

This chain links TRBV28 with TRBJ2-7; D ambiguous. V dropped 1 base and J dropped 0 bases, with 10 bases sitting between them. The germline CDR1 and CDR2 sequences are MDHEN and SYDVKM. The CDR3 covers 15 residues. The CDR3 here is CASSLSGSASYEQYF. CDR3 DNA sequence: TGTGCCAGCAGTTTATCCGGGTCCGCCTCCTACGAGCAGTACTTC.

This chain joins TRBV6-2 or TRBV6-3 and TRBJ2-6; TRBD1 matches at 7 bases. The trim removed 5 bases at V and 0 bases at J, leaving 13 bases unmatched. Germline lookup yields CDR1 MNHEY and CDR2 SVGEGT. The length of the CDR3 is 19 residues. CDR3: CASSDLQGDWSSGANVLTF. The CDR3 nucleotides are TGTGCCAGCAGTGACTTGCAGGGGGATTGGAGCTCTGGGGCCAACGTCCTGACTTTC.

The V gene is TRBV4-3, the J gene TRBJ1-1; 11 bases map to TRBD1. The CDR3 spans 18 residues. In germline, CDR1 is LGHNA, CDR2 YSLEER. J gave up 0 bases and V 1 base, and 7 bases lay outside the gene matches. The CDR3 spells CASSQGPGQGVVNTEAFF. In DNA, the CDR3 is TGCGCCAGCAGCCAAGGACCGGGACAGGGGGTTGTGAACACTGAAGCTTTCTTT.

The chain carries TRBV30 and TRBJ2-3, with D hard to call. The CDR3 sequence is 12 residues long. CDR1 is GTSNPN and CDR2 is SVGIG in the germline V gene (reference sequence). CDR3 bases: TGTGCTTTGGGCGCCAACACAGATACGCAGTATTTT. Translation gives CALGANTDTQYF.

This rearrangement joins TRBV6-5 to TRBJ2-5; the D gene is possibly TRBD1 (6 bases). The CDR3 spans 15 residues. Trimming removed 2 bases from V and 5 bases from J, with 15 bases in between. The germline V gene encodes CDR1 MNHEY and CDR2 SVGAGI. The CDR3 DNA reads TGTGCCAGCAGTTACGTTGGGGGCAGGGAGGAGACCCAGTACTTC. Encoded protein: CASSYVGGREETQYF.

The chain carries TRBV29-1 and TRBJ2-7; 13 bases map to TRBD2. With 6 bases clipped from V and 3 bases from J, the junction kept 5 bases outside the gene matches. CDR3 length: 14 residues. CDR1 and CDR2 from the germline V gene are SQVTM and ANQGSEA. The CDR3 sequence: CSVERTSGSYEQYF. Written as DNA, the CDR3 is TGCAGCGTCGAACGGACTAGCGGGAGCTACGAGCAGTACTTC.

In regard to this clone: Other nucleotide sequences in the sample specify the same CDR3. The rearrangement links TRBV28 to TRBJ1-2; maybe TRBD1 (5 bases). The ends were cut back, 3 bases at V and 2 bases at J, with 7 bases in the middle. Germline V gene data show CDR1 as MDHEN and CDR2 as SYDVKM. This CDR3 region has 13 residues. The CDR3 here is CASSFGGNYGYTF. The CDR3 DNA sequence: TGTGCCAGCAGTTTCGGGGGGAACTATGGCTACACCTTC.

V usage is TRBV7-2 and J usage is TRBJ2-1; D not resolved. V lost 5 bases and J lost 12, with 17 bases in between. The CDR3 has 13 amino acids. CDR1 and CDR2 from the germline V gene are SGHTA and FQGNSA. The CDR3 region is CASSQILWQSQFF. For the CDR3, the DNA is TGTGCCAGCAGCCAAATCCTCTGGCAATCGCAGTTCTTC.

The chain is built from TRBV7-9 and TRBJ1-6; maybe TRBD1 (6 bases). The CDR3 consists of 14 residues. V shed 5 bases and J shed 7 bases, with 12 bases lying between them. From germline, CDR1 is SEHNR and CDR2 FQNEAQ (reference sequence). This CDR3 is CASSRTGPNSPLHF. The CDR3 bases are TGTGCCAGCAGCCGAACAGGGCCAAATTCACCCCTCCACTTT.

The chain carries TRBV5-1 and TRBJ1-2; perhaps TRBD1 as D (5 bases). The germline CDR1 and CDR2 sequences are SGHRS and YFSETQ. Trimming removed 4 bases at V and 4 bases at J, with 14 bases between. The CDR3 covers 14 residues. Written as DNA, the CDR3 is TGCGCCAGCAGCGGAGGGGAGAGTCTCTATGGCTACACCTTC. This gives the protein CASSGGESLYGYTF.

This sequence joins TRBV15 and TRBJ1-5; 12 positions match TRBD1. Per the germline V gene, CDR1 is LNHNV and CDR2 is YYDKDF (reference sequence). CDR3 length: 16 residues. The V and J ends lost 3 bases and 6 bases, in that order; junction bases with no gene match: 6. As DNA, the CDR3 is TGTGCCACCAGCAGGGGGGGACAGGGGGCGTTTCAGCCCCAGCATTTT. Protein: CATSRGGQGAFQPQHF. The full variable domain, its missing parts supplied by reference TRBV15 and TRBJ1-5, is DAMVIQNPRYQVTQFGKPVTLSCSQTLNHNVMYWYQQKSSQAPKLLFHYYDKDFNNEADTPDNFQSRRPNTSFCFLDIRSPGLGDTAMYLCATSRGGQGAFQPQHFGDGTRLSIL.

This clone appeared a few times. J is TRBJ2-3 and V is TRBV29-1; 8 positions match TRBD2. The CDR3 has 18 amino acids. Trimming took 1 base from V and 6 from J; bases not matched to a gene: 18. The V gene's germline CDR1 is SQVTM and CDR2 ANQGSEA. CDR3 DNA: TGCAGCGTTGAAGGGGGGTATGTAGCGGGGCCGACTTTTGATACGCAGTATTTT. This gives the protein CSVEGGYVAGPTFDTQYF.

The sample holds one count of this clone. V is TRBV28 and J is TRBJ2-3; a possible D gene is TRBD2 (6 bases). Per the germline V gene, CDR1 is MDHEN and CDR2 is SYDVKM. CDR3 length equals 17 residues. V dropped 8 bases and J dropped 5 bases, with 26 bases sitting between them. The DNA of the CDR3 is TGTGCCAGCCGCTACACGTCTAGCGACTACCCGATAGATACGCAGTATTTT. Protein: CASRYTSSDYPIDTQYF.

The chain links TRBV7-2 to TRBJ1-5; tentative D call: TRBD1 (6 bases). Per germline, CDR1 SGHTA and CDR2 FQGNSA. The V and J ends lost 5 bases and 0 bases respectively, with 14 bases between them. CDR3 length equals 16 residues. The CDR3 bases are TGTGCCAGCAGCCCAAAGGGGGGGGATAGCAATCAGCCCCAGCATTTT. As protein: CASSPKGGDSNQPQHF. Drawing the rest from reference TRBV7-2 and TRBJ1-5, the complete variable domain is GAGVSQSPSNKVTEKGKDVELRCDPISGHTALYWYRQSLGQGLEFLIYFQGNSAPDKSGLPSDRFSAERTGGSVSTLTIQRTQQEDSAVYLCASSPKGGDSNQPQHFGDGTRLSIL.

This chain joins TRBV11-2 and TRBJ1-2, with D hard to call. CDR3 length: 12 residues. V lost 5 bases and J lost 6, with 10 bases in between. Germline V CDR1 and CDR2: SGHAT, FQNNGV. Written as DNA, the CDR3 is TGTGCCAGCAGCCGCTACCGCGATGGCTACACCTTC. Translating it yields CASSRYRDGYTF.

This chain links TRBV5-1 with TRBJ1-2; 8 positions match TRBD1. This CDR3 region has 14 residues. Losses at the gene ends were 4 bases for V and 4 bases for J; bases not matched to a gene: 6. Germline V gene lookup returns CDR1 SGHRS and CDR2 YFSETQ. CDR3 nucleotide sequence: TGCGCCAGCAGCGAAGGACAGGGCTTCTATGGCTACACCTTC. This encodes CASSEGQGFYGYTF.

The V call is TRBV2, the J call TRBJ1-5; TRBD1 matches 8 bases. V trimming: 4 bases; J trimming: 6 bases; junction bases outside the gene matches: 5. Germline V CDR1 and CDR2: SNHLY, FYNNEI. The CDR3 extends over 14 amino acids. CDR3 in amino acids: CASSVQGAFQPQHF. CDR3 nucleotide sequence: TGTGCCAGCAGTGTTCAGGGGGCATTTCAGCCCCAGCATTTT.

This chain joins TRBV28 and TRBJ2-5; 15 bases match TRBD2. Trimming at V came to 5 bases and at J to 1 base, leaving 5 bases not matched to a gene. The CDR3 is 17 amino acids. Per germline, CDR1 MDHEN and CDR2 SYDVKM. CDR3 DNA: TGTGCCAGCAGTACACGGACTAGCGGGAGGGCCCAAGAGACCCAGTACTTC. Its protein is CASSTRTSGRAQETQYF.

The rearrangement uses TRBV28 and TRBJ2-3; the match to TRBD2 covers 8 bases. CDR3 length: 14 residues. The V gene end was trimmed by 6 bases and the J gene end by 6 bases; junction bases not matched to a gene: 8. Germline V gene data show CDR1 as MDHEN and CDR2 as SYDVKM. The chain's CDR3 is CASSRAGARDTQYF. For the CDR3, the DNA is TGTGCCAGCAGCCGAGCGGGGGCCCGGGATACGCAGTATTTT.

This clone came up a few times. This same CDR3 is encoded by further DNA sequences in the sample. The chain joins TRBV5-1 to TRBJ2-7; D ambiguous. Germline V CDR1 and CDR2: SGHRS, YFSETQ. The V end lost 4 bases, the J end lost 0 bases, and 11 bases lay between the germline ends. This CDR3 is 14 amino acids long. The CDR3 nucleotides are TGCGCCAGCAGCCTGGACCCCAGCTCCTACGAGCAGTACTTC. Protein product: CASSLDPSSYEQYF.

This rearrangement joins TRBV5-1 to TRBJ2-1; 14 nucleotides align to TRBD2. There are 15 residues in the CDR3. V was pared by 0 bases and J by 10 bases, with 3 bases of the junction left unmatched. Per the germline V gene, CDR1 is SGHRS and CDR2 is YFSETQ. The CDR3 coding sequence is TGCGCCAGCAGCTTGGATAGGACTAGCGGGAGGGAGCAGTTCTTC. It yields the protein CASSLDRTSGREQFF.

The chain links TRBV11-2 to TRBJ1-6; possibly TRBD1 for D (5 bases). There are 15 residues in the CDR3. Germline V gene lookup returns CDR1 SGHAT and CDR2 FQNNGV. V was pared by 8 bases and J by 8 bases, with 19 bases between. As DNA, the CDR3 is TGTGCCAGCCGCCCGACGGGGGATCTGGATTCACCCCTCCACTTT. As protein: CASRPTGDLDSPLHF. Combining the CDR3 with reference TRBV11-2 and TRBJ1-6 gives the whole variable domain EAGVAQSPRYKIIEKRQSVAFWCNPISGHATLYWYQQILGQGPKLLIQFQNNGVVDDSQLPKDRFSAERLKGVDSTLKIQPAKLEDSAVYLCASRPTGDLDSPLHFGNGTRLTVT.

The V and J genes are TRBV7-2 and TRBJ2-1, with TRBD2 matching over 13 bases. Germline CDR1 is SGHTA and CDR2 is FQGNSA. This CDR3 spans 17 amino acids. Unmatched junction bases numbered 9, after V lost 4 bases and J lost 6 bases. In DNA, the CDR3 is TGTGCCAGCAGCTCTGGGGGGGGACTAGCGGGAAGCAATGAGCAGTTCTTC. Protein: CASSSGGGLAGSNEQFF.

V gene TRBV28 combines with J gene TRBJ1-2; D ambiguous. V lost 2 bases and J lost 4, with 8 bases in between. The CDR3 loop spans 13 amino acids. CDR1 and CDR2 (germline): MDHEN, SYDVKM. The CDR3 DNA is TGTGCCAGCAGTTTAAAGCGTCTCTATGGCTACACCTTC. This encodes CASSLKRLYGYTF.